Below are 3 T cell receptor beta chains sequenced from a single sample in a study of early T cells in non-severe SARS-CoV-2 infection (dated by TCRdb to the early 2020s). Receptor libraries were prepared by 5' RACE. Reads for this sample came from a NextSeq 500. The raw public reads went through TCRdb reprocessing: fastp at Q25, MiXCR clone calling, in-frame beta chains kept. Here each entry gathers all rows of one CDR3 protein and keeps the most common genes and DNA. The sample table contains tens of thousands of distinct CDR3 sequences; only one count was recorded for about a tenth of them. The ten largest make up more than 13% of the sample. Sequencing input: whole blood. These receptors all stem from an adult who was a healthcare worker with PCR-confirmed SARS-CoV-2 infection or an uninfected control (not recorded which).

This clonotype was seen repeatedly, ten times or more. The J gene is TRBJ1-4, the V gene TRBV4-1, with TRBD1 matching 7 bases. Trimming took 2 bases from V and 9 from J; bases not matched to a gene: 9. The CDR3 runs to 15 residues. The germline V gene has CDR1 MGHRA and CDR2 YSYEKL. The CDR3 region is CASSQPREQGKKLFF. CDR3 DNA sequence: TGCGCCAGCAGCCAACCGCGCGAACAGGGGAAAAAACTGTTTTTT.

As DNA, the CDR3 is TGTGCCAGCTTTACAGGGGGCGCCGGAAACACCATATATTTT. Amino acids: CASFTGGAGNTIYF. This rearrangement joins TRBV7-9 to TRBJ1-3; 9 bases agree with TRBD1. The CDR3 covers 14 residues. Germline trimming cut 8 bases from V and 4 bases from J; bases unmatched to any gene: 6. Per germline, CDR1 SEHNR and CDR2 FQNEAQ (reference sequence).

This clonotype was seen only a few times. The gene calls are TRBV7-2 and TRBJ2-5, with 8 bases aligning to TRBD1. V gave up 6 bases and J gave up 4 bases; unmatched junction bases: 13. This CDR3 is built from 16 residues. Germline assignment: CDR1 SGHTA and CDR2 FQGNSA. In DNA form, the CDR3 reads TGTGCCAGCAGTCGAGCCGGGGCAGGGGGCGGAGAGACCCAGTACTTC. Its translation: CASSRAGAGGGETQYF.